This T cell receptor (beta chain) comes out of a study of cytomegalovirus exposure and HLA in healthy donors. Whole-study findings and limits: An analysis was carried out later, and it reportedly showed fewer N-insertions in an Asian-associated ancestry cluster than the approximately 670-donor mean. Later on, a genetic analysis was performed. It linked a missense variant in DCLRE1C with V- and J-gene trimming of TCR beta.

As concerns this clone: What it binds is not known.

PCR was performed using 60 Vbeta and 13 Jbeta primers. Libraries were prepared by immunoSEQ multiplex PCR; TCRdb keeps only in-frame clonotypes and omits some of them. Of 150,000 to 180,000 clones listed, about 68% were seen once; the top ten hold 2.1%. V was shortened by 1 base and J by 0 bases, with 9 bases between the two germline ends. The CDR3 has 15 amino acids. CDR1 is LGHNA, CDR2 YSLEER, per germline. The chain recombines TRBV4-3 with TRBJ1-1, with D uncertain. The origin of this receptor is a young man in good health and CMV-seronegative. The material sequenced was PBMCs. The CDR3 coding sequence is TGCGCCAGCAGCCAAGCCTTATCTCTGAACACTGAAGCTTTCTTT. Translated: CASSQALSLNTEAFF.